The rows below give T cell receptor beta chains drawn from one sample of a study of OX40 agonist ivuxolimab in advanced cancers. Data came from immunoSEQ multiplex PCR; TCRdb stores just in-frame clones and leaves some out. The sample lists 55,000 to 75,000 clones, roughly nine tenths occurring once. This specimen consisted of CD4+ or CD8+ T cells sorted from blood, obtained in a trial of the OX40 agonist ivuxolimab. The receptors stem from an adult with an advanced solid tumor such as melanoma, head and neck, liver or kidney cancer. CDR3s include the opening cysteine and the closing phenylalanine or tryptophan. D genes are given only for firm matches. Size is stated for part of the rows, as once, few or many counts, or as a class when the clone is expanded.

NA	TRBJ1-4	NA	TRBV7-9	CASSQAPTFATNEKLFF	TGTGCCAGCAGCCAGGCCCCGACGTTCGCAACTAATGAAAAACTGTTTTTT
TRBD2	TRBJ2-1	once	TRBV28	CASSLSLAGVNEQFF	TGTGCCAGCAGTTTATCACTAGCGGGAGTGAATGAGCAGTTCTTC
NA	TRBJ2-1	NA	TRBV4-3	CASSWDLGGEQFF	TGCGCCAGCAGCTGGGACCTGGGGGGTGAGCAGTTCTTC
TRBD1	TRBJ2-7	once	TRBV28	CASSSQLAGQGYEQYF	TGTGCCAGCAGTTCCCAATTGGCGGGACAGGGGTACGAGCAGTACTTC
NA	TRBJ1-2	NA	TRBV18	CASSMTDNYGYTF	TGTGCCAGCTCAATGACAGATAACTATGGCTACACCTTC
TRBD1	TRBJ1-3	NA	TRBV5-6	CASSYRDRIYF	TGTGCCAGCAGCTACCGGGACAGGATATATTTT
TRBD1	TRBJ1-1	NA	TRBV7-2	CASRWTGTAEAFF	TGTGCCAGCAGGTGGACAGGGACCGCTGAAGCTTTCTTT
TRBD1	TRBJ1-2	NA	TRBV7-2	CASSFGTGDGYTF	TGTGCCAGCAGCTTTGGGACAGGGGACGGCTACACCTTC
NA	TRBJ2-7	NA	TRBV4-2	CASSQSEGVLDEQYF	TGTGCCAGCAGCCAATCTGAGGGAGTCCTAGACGAGCAGTACTTC
TRBD1	TRBJ1-1	NA	TRBV9	CASSAGGQGDTEAFF	TGTGCCAGCAGCGCCGGGGGACAGGGGGATACTGAAGCTTTCTTT
NA	TRBJ1-2	NA	TRBV30	CAWRGPGVGGYTF	TGTGCCTGGAGAGGCCCGGGAGTGGGTGGCTACACCTTC
NA	TRBJ2-5	NA	TRBV11-2	CASSLDGHQETQYF	TGTGCCAGCAGCTTAGACGGACACCAAGAGACCCAGTACTTC
NA	TRBJ2-3	NA	TRBV19	CASSARHILGDTQYF	TGTGCCAGTAGTGCCCGACACATTCTTGGGGATACGCAGTATTTT
TRBD2	TRBJ2-7	NA	TRBV19	CASGLAGEQYF	TGTGCCTCCGGACTAGCCGGCGAGCAGTACTTC
NA	TRBJ1-2	NA	TRBV7-2	CASSPHPQAGGYTF	TGTGCCAGCAGCCCCCACCCACAGGCTGGTGGCTACACCTTC